This passage covers 10 T cell receptor beta chains from one sample sequenced in a study of response to subunit inactivated influenza vaccine. MiXCR, applied by TCRdb to the RT-PCR reads, yields one record per CDR3 protein. This table has 700,000 to 900,000 distinct CDR3 sequences, 21% appearing once. Sequencing was performed on PBMCs from blood, taken about 5 days after vaccination. These TCRs come from a man over 45 who received an inactivated influenza vaccine.

The chain links TRBV20-1 to TRBJ2-4; possible D gene TRBD1, 6 bases. CDR3 size: 15 residues. From germline, CDR1 is DFQATT and CDR2 SNEGSKA (reference sequence). Trimming pared 2 bases from V and 0 bases from J, leaving 11 bases between. CDR3 bases: TGCAGTGCTAGACGGACAGCTCTAGCCAAAAACATTCAGTACTTC. Protein sequence: CSARRTALAKNIQYF.

The chain has TRBV3-1 and TRBJ1-6; a weak D match, TRBD1 (5 bases). Germline CDR1 reads LGHDT; CDR2 reads YNNKEL (reference sequence). The CDR3 has 14 amino acids. V was clipped by 1 base and J by 10 bases, with 11 bases between them. Written as DNA, the CDR3 is TGTGCCAGCAGCCAAGGTTCCAGGGCATCACCCCTCCACTTT. Protein sequence: CASSQGSRASPLHF.

This clonotype was detected a few times. This sequence joins TRBV29-1 and TRBJ1-2, with D unclear. This CDR3 spans 13 amino acids. V lost 1 base, J lost 4 bases, and 10 bases lay in between. Germline V CDR1 and CDR2: SQVTM, ANQGSEA. The CDR3 loop is CSVEGTSSYGYTF. The CDR3 region has the DNA TGCAGCGTTGAAGGCACCTCATCCTATGGCTACACCTTC. The variable domain in full, with the rest retrieved from reference TRBV29-1 and TRBJ1-2, is SAVISQKPSRDICQRGTSLTIQCQVDSQVTMMFWYRQQPGQSLTLIATANQGSEATYESGFVIDKFPISRPNLTFSTLTVSNMSPEDSSIYLCSVEGTSSYGYTFGSGTRLTVV.

There are many counts of this clonotype. The chain joins TRBV12-3 or TRBV12-4 to TRBJ2-7; the D is unclear. V was pared by 8 bases and J by 5 bases, with 10 bases between. This CDR3 spans 11 amino acids. DNA of the CDR3: TGTGCCAGCGCTCGTGGTAACGAGCAGTACTTC. Protein: CASARGNEQYF.

This chain connects TRBV7-2 to TRBJ2-5; no definite D call. This CDR3 region has 13 residues. Trimming removed 5 bases at V and 5 bases at J, with 12 bases between. Germline CDR1 and CDR2: SGHTA and FQGNSA. CDR3 sequence: CASSDRMLETQYF. In DNA form, the CDR3 reads TGTGCCAGCAGCGATCGTATGCTGGAGACCCAGTACTTC.

This clonotype was picked up one time. The chain carries TRBV3-1 and TRBJ2-7; tentative D call: TRBD2 (6 bases). The V and J ends lost 4 bases and 3 bases respectively, with 16 bases between them. The CDR3 spans 15 residues. Germline V CDR1 and CDR2: LGHDT, YNNKEL (reference sequence). The CDR3 protein is CASSPSGSSVYEQYF. The CDR3 nucleotides read TGTGCCAGCAGCCCAAGTGGGTCTAGCGTCTACGAGCAGTACTTC.

The sample holds a few counts of this clonotype. This rearrangement joins TRBV6-5 to TRBJ2-2; perhaps TRBD2 as D (5 bases). CDR1 and CDR2 from the germline V gene are MNHEY and SVGAGI. The CDR3 extends over 15 amino acids. Trimming pared 1 base from V and 4 bases from J, leaving 10 bases between. CDR3 bases: TGTGCCAGCAGTTACTTTGGACTCGTCACCGGGGAGCTGTTTTTT. It yields the protein CASSYFGLVTGELFF.

CDR3 in amino acids: CASKRRSGGRLNTEAFF. The CDR3 DNA reads TGTGCCAGCAAACGGAGGTCCGGGGGCCGCCTGAACACTGAAGCTTTCTTT. The V call is TRBV12-3 or TRBV12-4, the J call TRBJ1-1, with a weak D call TRBD1 (6 bases). Trimming removed 7 bases at V and 0 bases at J, with 21 bases between. The CDR3 extends over 17 amino acids.

The chain carries TRBV3-1 and TRBJ1-2; the D gene is possibly TRBD1 (6 bases). In germline, CDR1 is LGHDT, CDR2 YNNKEL (reference sequence). Trimming pared 3 bases from V and 5 bases from J, leaving 13 bases between. The CDR3 spans 14 residues. In DNA form, the CDR3 reads TGTGCCAGCAGCCACTCCAGGGGCCGATATGGCTACACCTTC. It specifies CASSHSRGRYGYTF.

The gene calls are TRBV7-8 and TRBJ2-5; 10 bases are shared with TRBD2. Germline assignment: CDR1 SGHVS and CDR2 FQNEAQ. The J segment lost 5 bases and the V segment lost 0 bases, leaving 6 bases of the junction unmatched. The CDR3 sequence is 16 residues long. This CDR3 reads CASSLAKRGGRETQYF. In DNA, the CDR3 is TGTGCCAGCAGCTTAGCGAAGCGGGGGGGCCGGGAGACCCAGTACTTC.